This passage covers 23 T cell receptor beta chains from one sample sequenced in a study of technical replicates of blood from a handful of donors. Repertoires were generated with immunoSEQ multiplex PCR, while TCRdb's copy carries only in-frame clones and drops some. The table has about 75,000 clones, approximately 97% seen once. The sequencing sample was made of T cells isolated from PBMCs. The receptor set was obtained from a human donor in good health.

This rearrangement joins TRBV30 to TRBJ2-7, with D perhaps TRBD2 (6 bases). Deletions cut 2 bases from V and 2 bases from J, with 10 bases between. CDR3 length: 13 residues. Germline V lookup: CDR1 GTSNPN, CDR2 SVGIG (reference sequence). CDR3 loop: CAWSKGGPYEQYF. CDR3 bases: TGTGCCTGGAGTAAGGGAGGTCCCTACGAGCAGTACTTC.

The chain has TRBV5-1 and TRBJ2-3, with D possibly TRBD1 on 6 matching bases. Trimming stripped 1 base from V and 2 bases from J, with 11 bases between. The CDR3 totals 15 residues. Looked up from germline, CDR1 is SGHRS and CDR2 is YFSETQ. CDR3 in amino acids: CASSLFRQDTDTQYF. CDR3 in DNA: TGCGCCAGCAGCTTGTTCCGACAGGACACAGATACGCAGTATTTT.

The chain carries TRBV4-1 and TRBJ2-1; D is perhaps TRBD1 (6 bases). V gave up 0 bases and J gave up 9 bases, with 18 bases separating them. From germline, CDR1 is MGHRA and CDR2 YSYEKL. The CDR3 has 16 amino acids. The CDR3: CASSQETGRYWGEQFF. The CDR3 DNA reads as TGCGCCAGCAGCCAAGAAACAGGGCGATATTGGGGTGAGCAGTTCTTC.

The V call is TRBV11-2, the J call TRBJ1-3, with D possibly matching TRBD1 (5 bases). Germline V gene lookup returns CDR1 SGHAT and CDR2 FQNNGV. V was cut by 4 bases and J by 3 bases, with 13 bases left in between. This CDR3 spans 15 amino acids. The chain's CDR3 is CASSSGAGRGNTIYF. The CDR3 DNA sequence: TGTGCCAGCAGCTCGGGTGCGGGGCGTGGAAACACCATATATTTT.

The chain combines TRBV6-4 with TRBJ2-1; TRBD2 agrees at 7 bases. Per germline, CDR1 MRHNA and CDR2 SNTAGT. The CDR3 contains 16 residues. Unmatched junction bases numbered 12, after V lost 5 bases and J lost 5 bases. The CDR3 region has the DNA TGTGCCAGCAGTAAAATGGGGGAGGGCTTGGACAATGAGCAGTTCTTC. This codes for CASSKMGEGLDNEQFF.

This chain links TRBV9 with TRBJ2-7; tentatively, D is TRBD2 (6 bases). Trimming pared 0 bases from V and 3 bases from J, leaving 13 bases between. The CDR3 sequence is 15 residues long. Germline V CDR1 and CDR2: SGDLS, YYNGEE. The DNA for the CDR3 is TGTGCCAGCAGCGTAGGGGACCTGGGGGGCTACGAGCAGTACTTC. It specifies CASSVGDLGGYEQYF.

This chain links TRBV28 with TRBJ2-3, with unresolved D. The CDR3 is 12 residues long. Germline CDR1 reads MDHEN; CDR2 reads SYDVKM. The V gene lost 4 bases and the J gene lost 2 bases, with 4 bases spanning the gap. CDR3 residues: CASSSYTDTQYF. As DNA, the CDR3 is TGTGCCAGCAGTTCTTACACAGATACGCAGTATTTT.

V gene TRBV7-2 combines with J gene TRBJ2-1; TRBD1 matches 8 bases. Trimming at V came to 1 base and at J to 1 base, leaving 9 bases not matched to a gene. Germline V gene lookup returns CDR1 SGHTA and CDR2 FQGNSA. The CDR3 totals 18 residues. CDR3 sequence (DNA): TGTGCCAGCAGCTTAGGTACAGGGGGAGCAGGTTCCTACAATGAGCAGTTCTTC. It codes for CASSLGTGGAGSYNEQFF.

V is TRBV27 and J is TRBJ2-7; the match to TRBD1 covers 8 bases. The CDR3 has 14 amino acids. Unmatched junction bases numbered 7, after V lost 6 bases and J lost 3 bases. Germline V gives CDR1 MNHEY, CDR2 SMNVEV (reference sequence). The CDR3 spells CASRPRGQGYEQYF. The CDR3 nucleotides read TGTGCCAGCAGGCCTCGAGGACAGGGCTACGAGCAGTACTTC.

This chain's CDR3 is CATDDRGLYSFF. The DNA for the CDR3 is TGTGCCACAGACGACAGGGGGCTTTATAGTTTCTTT. The chain carries TRBV28 and TRBJ1-1; TRBD1 aligns across 10 bases. The germline CDR1 and CDR2 sequences are MDHEN and SYDVKM. J gave up 13 bases and V 10 bases, and 12 bases lay outside the gene matches. CDR3 length equals 12 residues. The whole variable domain, remainder taken from reference TRBV28 and TRBJ1-1, is DVKVTQSSRYLVKRTGEKVFLECVQDMDHENMFWYRQDPGLGLRLIYFSYDVKMKEKGDIPEGYSVSREKKERFSLILESASTNQTSMYLCATDDRGLYSFFGQGTRLTVV.

The rearrangement uses TRBV28 and TRBJ2-4, with D tentatively TRBD1 (6 bases). Per germline, CDR1 MDHEN and CDR2 SYDVKM. V lost 4 bases to trimming and J lost 1 base, with 8 bases between them. This CDR3 has 14 amino acids. CDR3 sequence reads: CASSYRAAKNIQYF. The CDR3 DNA follows: TGTGCCAGCAGTTACAGGGCGGCCAAAAACATTCAGTACTTC.

This chain links TRBV4-1 with TRBJ2-7; 11 nucleotides agree with TRBD2. The CDR3 is made up of 18 amino acids. The V segment lost 1 base and the J segment 7 bases; nucleotides outside the gene matches: 15. Per germline, CDR1 MGHRA and CDR2 YSYEKL. The CDR3 coding sequence is TGCGCCAGCAGCCAAGTGTTACTAGCGGGAGTTCTCTCTTGGGAGCAGTACTTC. Amino acids: CASSQVLLAGVLSWEQYF.

In its sample, this clone was seen once. The CDR3 loop is CASSLGGANTIYF. The CDR3 bases are TGTGCCAGCAGCTTGGGGGGAGCAAACACCATATATTTT. This chain links TRBV5-6 with TRBJ1-3; D is undetermined. This CDR3 has 13 amino acids. Per germline, CDR1 SGHDT and CDR2 YYEEEE. Trimming took off 0 bases at V and 6 bases at J, with 7 bases between the two ends.

The J gene is TRBJ2-1, the V gene TRBV6-1; D is ambiguous. V was pared by 7 bases and J by 9 bases, with 13 bases between. In germline, CDR1 is MNHNS, CDR2 SASEGT. The length of the CDR3 is 12 residues. The CDR3 DNA follows: TGTGCCAGCATAAACGGTCGAATTGAGCAGTTCTTC. As protein: CASINGRIEQFF.

The chain combines TRBV6-4 with TRBJ2-5, with 8 bases matching TRBD1. The length of the CDR3 is 14 residues. Germline CDR1 is MRHNA and CDR2 is SNTAGT. The ends lost 5 bases at V and 5 bases at J; junction bases unmatched: 7. The CDR3 coding sequence is TGTGCCAGCAGTAGGACAGGGAAGTGGGAGACCCAGTACTTC. This sequence encodes CASSRTGKWETQYF.

This clone has a single count. The V call is TRBV5-6, the J call TRBJ2-5; 12 bases are shared with TRBD2. This CDR3 contains 17 residues. The trim removed 4 bases at V and 1 base at J, leaving 8 bases unmatched. Germline CDR1 is SGHDT and CDR2 is YYEEEE. DNA of the CDR3: TGTGCCAGCAGCCAACCAACTAGCGGGAGGCCCCAAGAGACCCAGTACTTC. Translating it yields CASSQPTSGRPQETQYF.

The chain recombines TRBV4-3 with TRBJ1-3, with D maybe TRBD1 (6 bases). The CDR3 is made up of 16 amino acids. Germline CDR1 and CDR2: LGHNA and YSLEER. Trimming shortened V by 0 bases and J by 0 bases, and 9 bases separated the two germline ends. CDR3 coding DNA: TGCGCCAGCAGCCAAGATCGGGACATCTCTGGAAACACCATATATTTT. Protein product: CASSQDRDISGNTIYF.

The chain uses TRBV4-1 and TRBJ1-2; 8 nucleotides agree with TRBD1. The CDR3 spans 16 residues. The V and J ends lost 4 bases and 6 bases, in that order; junction bases with no gene match: 13. The germline gives CDR1 MGHRA, CDR2 YSYEKL. Here the CDR3 DNA reads TGCGCCAGCAGCCTGTCCGAAAGCGACAGGGGCCATGGCTACACCTTC. It is translated as CASSLSESDRGHGYTF.

The count of this clone is one. V is TRBV4-3 and J is TRBJ2-7; TRBD2 matches at 11 bases. Germline V CDR1 and CDR2: LGHNA, YSLEER. The CDR3 sequence is 19 residues long. V was pared by 0 bases and J by 7 bases, with 17 bases of the junction left unmatched. CDR3 region: CASSQEWWTASGRTGEQYF. The CDR3 coding sequence is TGCGCCAGCAGCCAAGAGTGGTGGACGGCTAGCGGGAGGACGGGGGAGCAGTACTTC.

This clone has a single count. V and J are TRBV4-1 and TRBJ2-5; 7 bases agree with TRBD1. The CDR3 has 14 residues. CDR1 and CDR2 from the germline V gene are MGHRA and YSYEKL. J lost 3 bases, V lost 1 base, and 2 bases had no gene match. CDR3 amino acids: CASSQGTGEETQYF. Written as DNA, the CDR3 is TGCGCCAGCAGCCAAGGGACAGGTGAAGAGACCCAGTACTTC.

The rearrangement joins TRBV7-9 to TRBJ2-2; TRBD1 aligns across 8 bases. V trimming: 7 bases; J trimming: 5 bases; junction bases outside the gene matches: 6. The CDR3 covers 14 residues. Germline CDR1 is SEHNR and CDR2 is FQNEAQ (reference sequence). CDR3 region: CASTLQGDTGELFF. In DNA form, the CDR3 reads TGTGCCAGCACACTACAGGGGGATACCGGGGAGCTGTTTTTT.

The chain combines TRBV5-1 with TRBJ2-3, with TRBD2 matching 10 bases. This CDR3 spans 15 amino acids. Germline loops: CDR1 SGHRS, CDR2 YFSETQ. V was pared by 5 bases and J by 0 bases, with 3 bases of the junction left unmatched. The CDR3 protein is CASRKTSGSTDTQYF. The CDR3 DNA reads TGCGCCAGCAGGAAGACTAGCGGGAGCACAGATACGCAGTATTTT.

This clone was counted a single time. The chain has TRBV10-3 and TRBJ1-5; 9 nucleotides align to TRBD1. Germline-derived CDR1 and CDR2 are ENHRY and SYGVKD. The CDR3 runs to 14 residues. The ends lost 3 bases at V and 6 bases at J; junction bases unmatched: 3. The CDR3 reads CAISDGTGSQPQHF. In DNA form, the CDR3 reads TGTGCCATCAGTGACGGGACAGGGAGTCAGCCCCAGCATTTT.